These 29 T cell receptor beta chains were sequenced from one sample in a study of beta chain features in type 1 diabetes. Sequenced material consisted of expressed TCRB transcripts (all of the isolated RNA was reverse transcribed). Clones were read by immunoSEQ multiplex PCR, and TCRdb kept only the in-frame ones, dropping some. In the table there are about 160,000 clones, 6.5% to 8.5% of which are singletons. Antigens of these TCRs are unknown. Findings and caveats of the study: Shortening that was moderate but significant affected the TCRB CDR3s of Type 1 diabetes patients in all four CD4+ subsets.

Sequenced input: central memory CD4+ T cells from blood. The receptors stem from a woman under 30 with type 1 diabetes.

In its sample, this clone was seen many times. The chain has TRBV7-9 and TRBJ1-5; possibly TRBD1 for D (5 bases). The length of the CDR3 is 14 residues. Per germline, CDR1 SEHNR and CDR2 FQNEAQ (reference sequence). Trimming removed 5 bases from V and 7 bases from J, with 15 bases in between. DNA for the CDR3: TGTGCCAGCAGCCGATGGGGGGTAAACCAGCCCCAGCATTTT. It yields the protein CASSRWGVNQPQHF. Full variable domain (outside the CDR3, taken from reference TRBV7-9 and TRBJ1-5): DTGVSQNPRHKITKRGQNVTFRCDPISEHNRLYWYRQTLGQGPEFLTYFQNEAQLEKSRLLSDRFSAERPKGSFSTLEIQRTEQGDSAMYLCASSRWGVNQPQHFGDGTRLSIL.

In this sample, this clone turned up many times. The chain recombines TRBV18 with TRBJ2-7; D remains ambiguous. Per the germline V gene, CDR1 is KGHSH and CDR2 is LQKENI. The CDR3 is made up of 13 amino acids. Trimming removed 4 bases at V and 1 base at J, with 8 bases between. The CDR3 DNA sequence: TGTGCCAGCTCACTAAGCGCGTCCTACGAGCAGTACTTC. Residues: CASSLSASYEQYF.

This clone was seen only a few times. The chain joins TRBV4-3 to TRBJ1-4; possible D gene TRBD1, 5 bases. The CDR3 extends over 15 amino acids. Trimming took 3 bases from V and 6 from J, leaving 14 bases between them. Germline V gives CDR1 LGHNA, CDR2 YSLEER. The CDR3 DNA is TGCGCCAGCAGCCATGCTCTCCGGGGGTATGAAAAACTGTTTTTT. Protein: CASSHALRGYEKLFF.

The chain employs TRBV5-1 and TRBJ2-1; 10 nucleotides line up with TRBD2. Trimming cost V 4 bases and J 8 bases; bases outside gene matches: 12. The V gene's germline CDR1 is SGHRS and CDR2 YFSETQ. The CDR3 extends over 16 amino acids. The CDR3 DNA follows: TGCGCCAGCAGCCTACAACCAACTAGCGGGATGTATGAGCAGTTCTTC. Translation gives CASSLQPTSGMYEQFF.

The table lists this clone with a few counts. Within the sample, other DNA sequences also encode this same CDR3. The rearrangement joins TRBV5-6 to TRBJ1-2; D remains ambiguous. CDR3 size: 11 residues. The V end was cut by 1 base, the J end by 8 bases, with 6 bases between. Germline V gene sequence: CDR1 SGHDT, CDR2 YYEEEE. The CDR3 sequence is CASSLSSGYTF. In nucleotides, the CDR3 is TGTGCCAGCAGCTTGTCGAGCGGCTACACCTTC.

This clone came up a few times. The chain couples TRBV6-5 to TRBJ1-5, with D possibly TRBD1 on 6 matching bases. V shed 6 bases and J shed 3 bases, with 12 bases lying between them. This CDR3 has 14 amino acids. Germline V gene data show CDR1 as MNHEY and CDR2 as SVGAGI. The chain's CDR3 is CASSHGQNNQPQHF. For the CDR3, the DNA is TGTGCCAGCAGCCACGGACAGAACAATCAGCCCCAGCATTTT.

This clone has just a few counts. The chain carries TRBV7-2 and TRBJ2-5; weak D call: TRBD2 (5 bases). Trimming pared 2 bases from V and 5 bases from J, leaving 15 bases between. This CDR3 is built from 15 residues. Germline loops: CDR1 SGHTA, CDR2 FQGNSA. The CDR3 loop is CASSLSGVASETQYF. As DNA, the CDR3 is TGTGCCAGCAGCTTATCCGGGGTGGCTAGCGAGACCCAGTACTTC.

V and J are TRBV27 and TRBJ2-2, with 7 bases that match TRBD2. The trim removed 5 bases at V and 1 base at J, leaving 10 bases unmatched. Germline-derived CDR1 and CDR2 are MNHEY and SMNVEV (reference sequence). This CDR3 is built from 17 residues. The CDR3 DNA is TGTGCCAGCAGTCCCCATGGGAGGGGCAGGAACACCGGGGAGCTGTTTTTT. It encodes CASSPHGRGRNTGELFF.

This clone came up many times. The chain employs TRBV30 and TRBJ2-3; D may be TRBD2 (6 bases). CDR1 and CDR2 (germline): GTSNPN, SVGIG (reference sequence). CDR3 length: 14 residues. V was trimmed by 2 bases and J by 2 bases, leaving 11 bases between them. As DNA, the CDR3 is TGTGCCTGGAGTCCCGGGGGACCCACAGATACGCAGTATTTT. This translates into CAWSPGGPTDTQYF.

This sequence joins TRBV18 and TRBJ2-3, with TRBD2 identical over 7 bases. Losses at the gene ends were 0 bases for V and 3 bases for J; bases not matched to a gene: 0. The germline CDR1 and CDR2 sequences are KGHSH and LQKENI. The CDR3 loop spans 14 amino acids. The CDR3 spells CASSPPGLTDTQYF. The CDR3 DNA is TGTGCCAGCTCACCACCGGGACTAACAGATACGCAGTATTTT.

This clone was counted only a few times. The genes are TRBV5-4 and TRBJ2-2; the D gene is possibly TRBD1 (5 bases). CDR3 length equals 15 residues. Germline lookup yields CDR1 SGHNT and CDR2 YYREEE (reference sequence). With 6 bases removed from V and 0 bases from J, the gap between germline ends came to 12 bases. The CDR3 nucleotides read TGTGCCAGCACATATAGACAGTCGAACACCGGGGAGCTGTTTTTT. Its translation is CASTYRQSNTGELFF.

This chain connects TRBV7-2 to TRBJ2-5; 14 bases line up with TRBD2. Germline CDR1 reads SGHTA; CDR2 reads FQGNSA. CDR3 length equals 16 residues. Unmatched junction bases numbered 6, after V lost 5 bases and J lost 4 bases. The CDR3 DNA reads TGTGCCAGCAGCCGGTCCGGGACTAGCGGGAGAGAGACCCAGTACTTC. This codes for CASSRSGTSGRETQYF.

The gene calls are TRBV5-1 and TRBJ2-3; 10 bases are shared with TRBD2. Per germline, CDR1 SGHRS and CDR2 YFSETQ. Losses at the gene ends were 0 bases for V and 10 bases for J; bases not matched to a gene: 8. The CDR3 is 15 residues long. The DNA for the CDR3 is TGCGCCAGCAGCTTGGCCCTCACTAGCGGGATCGCGCAGTATTTT. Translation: CASSLALTSGIAQYF.

This CDR3 is CASSVWTVGTDTQYF. The CDR3 coding sequence is TGTGCCAGCAGCGTATGGACAGTCGGCACAGATACGCAGTATTTT. The gene calls are TRBV9 and TRBJ2-3, with a weak D call TRBD1 (6 bases). The length of the CDR3 is 15 residues. Germline CDR1 SGDLS, CDR2 YYNGEE. Between the trimmed V and J ends, which lost 1 base and 1 base, there was a span of 10 bases.

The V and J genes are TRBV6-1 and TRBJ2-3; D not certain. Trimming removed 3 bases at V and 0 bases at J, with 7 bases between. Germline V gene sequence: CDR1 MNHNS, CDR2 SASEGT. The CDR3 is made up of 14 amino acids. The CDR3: CASSEVLSTDTQYF. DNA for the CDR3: TGTGCCAGCAGTGAGGTCCTAAGCACAGATACGCAGTATTTT.

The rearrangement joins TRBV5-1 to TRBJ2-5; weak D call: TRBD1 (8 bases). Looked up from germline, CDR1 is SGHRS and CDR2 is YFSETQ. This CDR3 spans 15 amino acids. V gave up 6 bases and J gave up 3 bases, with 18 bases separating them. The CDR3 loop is CASTPGGQAEETQYF. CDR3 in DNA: TGCGCCAGCACCCCGGGGGGACAGGCAGAAGAGACCCAGTACTTC.

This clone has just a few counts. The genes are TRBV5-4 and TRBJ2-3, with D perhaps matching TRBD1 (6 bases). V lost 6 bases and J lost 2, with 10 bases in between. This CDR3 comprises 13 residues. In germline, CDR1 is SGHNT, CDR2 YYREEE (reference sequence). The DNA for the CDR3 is TGTGCCAGCACTGGACAGCCCACAGATACGCAGTATTTT. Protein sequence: CASTGQPTDTQYF.

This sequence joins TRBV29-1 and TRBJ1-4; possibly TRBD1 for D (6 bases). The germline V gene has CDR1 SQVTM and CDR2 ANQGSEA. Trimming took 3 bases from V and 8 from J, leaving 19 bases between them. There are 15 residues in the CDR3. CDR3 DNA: TGCAGCGTTGAGGGAAAAACAGGGCTAGGGGAAAAACTGTTTTTT. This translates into CSVEGKTGLGEKLFF.

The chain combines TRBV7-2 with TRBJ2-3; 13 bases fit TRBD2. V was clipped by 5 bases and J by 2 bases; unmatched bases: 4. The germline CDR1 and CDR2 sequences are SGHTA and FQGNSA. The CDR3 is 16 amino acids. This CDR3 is CASSKGLAGTTDTQYF. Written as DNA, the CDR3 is TGTGCCAGCAGCAAGGGACTAGCGGGGACCACAGATACGCAGTATTTT.

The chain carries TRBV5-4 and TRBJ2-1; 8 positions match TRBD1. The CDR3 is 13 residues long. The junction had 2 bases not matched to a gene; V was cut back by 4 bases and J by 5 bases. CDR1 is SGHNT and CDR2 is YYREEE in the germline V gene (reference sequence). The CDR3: CASSPDRDNEQFF. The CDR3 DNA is TGTGCCAGCAGCCCGGACAGGGACAATGAGCAGTTCTTC.

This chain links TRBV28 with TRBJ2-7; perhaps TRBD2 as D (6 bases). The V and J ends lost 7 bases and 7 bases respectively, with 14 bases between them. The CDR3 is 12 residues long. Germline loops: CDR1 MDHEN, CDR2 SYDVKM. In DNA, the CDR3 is TGTGCCAGCAACAGAGTTAGCGGTGAGCAGTACTTC. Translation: CASNRVSGEQYF.

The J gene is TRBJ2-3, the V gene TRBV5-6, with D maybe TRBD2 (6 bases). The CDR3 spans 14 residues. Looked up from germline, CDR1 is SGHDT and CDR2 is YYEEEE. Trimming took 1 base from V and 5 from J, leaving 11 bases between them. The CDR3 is CASSLREAGDTQYF. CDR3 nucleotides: TGTGCCAGCAGCTTGAGGGAGGCTGGAGATACGCAGTATTTT. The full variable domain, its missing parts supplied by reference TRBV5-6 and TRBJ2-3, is DAGVTQSPTHLIKTRGQQVTLRCSPKSGHDTVSWYQQALGQGPQFIFQYYEEEERQRGNFPDRFSGHQFPNYSSELNVNALLLGDSALYLCASSLREAGDTQYFGPGTRLTVL.

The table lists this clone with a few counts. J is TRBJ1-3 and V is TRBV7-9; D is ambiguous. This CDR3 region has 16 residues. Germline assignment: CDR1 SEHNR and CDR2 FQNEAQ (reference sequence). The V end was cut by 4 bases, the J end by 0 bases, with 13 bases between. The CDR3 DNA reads TGTGCCAGCAGCTCCCAAGGAGGGATCTCTGGAAACACCATATATTTT. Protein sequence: CASSSQGGISGNTIYF.

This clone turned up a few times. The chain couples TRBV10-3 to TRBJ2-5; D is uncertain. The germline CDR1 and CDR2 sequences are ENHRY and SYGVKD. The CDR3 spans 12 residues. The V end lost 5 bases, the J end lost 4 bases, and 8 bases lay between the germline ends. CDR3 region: CAISQDRETQYF. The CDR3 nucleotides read TGTGCCATCAGTCAGGATCGAGAGACCCAGTACTTC.

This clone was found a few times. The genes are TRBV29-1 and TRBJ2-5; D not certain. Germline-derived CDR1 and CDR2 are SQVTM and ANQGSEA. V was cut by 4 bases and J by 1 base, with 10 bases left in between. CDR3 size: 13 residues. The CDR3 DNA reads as TGCAGCGTTGGGAGACCGGCCCAAGAGACCCAGTACTTC. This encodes CSVGRPAQETQYF.

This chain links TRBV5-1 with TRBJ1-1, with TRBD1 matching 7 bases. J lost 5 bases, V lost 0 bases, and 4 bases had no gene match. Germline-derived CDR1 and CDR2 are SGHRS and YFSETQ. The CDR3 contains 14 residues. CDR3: CASSLAEGATEAFF. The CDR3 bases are TGCGCCAGCAGCTTGGCGGAGGGGGCAACTGAAGCTTTCTTT. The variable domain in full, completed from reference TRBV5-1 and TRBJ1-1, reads KAGVTQTPRYLIKTRGQQVTLSCSPISGHRSVSWYQQTPGQGLQFLFEYFSETQRNKGNFPGRFSGRQFSNSRSEMNVSTLELGDSALYLCASSLAEGATEAFFGQGTRLTVV.

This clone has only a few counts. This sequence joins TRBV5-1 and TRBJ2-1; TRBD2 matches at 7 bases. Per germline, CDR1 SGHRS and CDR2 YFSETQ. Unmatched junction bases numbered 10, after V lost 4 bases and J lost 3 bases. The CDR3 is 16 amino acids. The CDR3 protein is CASSATSMGGYNEQFF. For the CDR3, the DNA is TGCGCCAGCAGCGCGACTAGCATGGGCGGCTACAATGAGCAGTTCTTC. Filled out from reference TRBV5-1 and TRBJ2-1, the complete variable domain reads KAGVTQTPRYLIKTRGQQVTLSCSPISGHRSVSWYQQTPGQGLQFLFEYFSETQRNKGNFPGRFSGRQFSNSRSEMNVSTLELGDSALYLCASSATSMGGYNEQFFGPGTRLTVL.

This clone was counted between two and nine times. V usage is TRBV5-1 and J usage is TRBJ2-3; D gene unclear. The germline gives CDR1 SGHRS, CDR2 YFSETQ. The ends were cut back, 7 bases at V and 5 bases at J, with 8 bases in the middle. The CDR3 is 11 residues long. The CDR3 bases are TGCGCCAGCTCGAGTGAAGATACGCAGTATTTT. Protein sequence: CASSSEDTQYF.

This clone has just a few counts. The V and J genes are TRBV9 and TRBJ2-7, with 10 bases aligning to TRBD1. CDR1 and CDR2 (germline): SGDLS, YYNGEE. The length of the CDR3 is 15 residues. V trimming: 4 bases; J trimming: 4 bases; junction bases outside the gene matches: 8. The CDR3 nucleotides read TGTGCCAGCAGCTCGACTATGGGACAGGGGTACGAGCAGTACTTC. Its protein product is CASSSTMGQGYEQYF.